Detailed here is one TCR beta chain. Under the authors' procedure: The assay estimated nucleated cells by amplifying reference gene primers. Clones were sequenced by immunoSEQ multiplex PCR, and TCRdb holds only the in-frame ones, with some missing. Clone size and the V and J calls come from that table; the DNA yielded D and trimming. In the table there are some 78,000 clones, more than 75% of which are singletons. This sample is part of a study of blood T cell repertoires in COVID-19. Study context: Acute-phase and convalescent COVID-19 samples originated in the United States, Italy and Spain. From T cells, B-cell-depleted T cells, or PBMCs came the material, which was cDNA or gDNA.

The CDR3 loop spans 15 amino acids. V was pared by 4 bases and J by 0 bases, with 3 bases of the junction left unmatched. The germline gives CDR1 LGHDT, CDR2 YNNKEL (reference sequence). The rearrangement links TRBV3-1 (or the pseudogene TRBV3-2) to TRBJ1-5; 7 bases align to TRBD1. The receptor was isolated from a man in his fifties with active or convalescent COVID-19. Sequencing used peripheral blood. CDR3 region: CASSPQGISNQPQHF. Written as DNA, the CDR3 is TGTGCCAGCAGCCCACAGGGGATTAGCAATCAGCCCCAGCATTTT.